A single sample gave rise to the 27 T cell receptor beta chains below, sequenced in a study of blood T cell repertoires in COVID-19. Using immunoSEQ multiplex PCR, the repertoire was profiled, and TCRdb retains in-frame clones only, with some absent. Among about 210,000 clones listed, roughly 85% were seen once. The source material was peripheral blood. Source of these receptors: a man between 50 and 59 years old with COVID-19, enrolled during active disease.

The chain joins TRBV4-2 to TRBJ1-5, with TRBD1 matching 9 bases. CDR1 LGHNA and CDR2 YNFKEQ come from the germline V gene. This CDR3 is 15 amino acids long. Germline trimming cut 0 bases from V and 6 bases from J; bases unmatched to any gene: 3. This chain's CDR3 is CASSQDPGQGQPQHF. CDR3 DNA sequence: TGTGCCAGCAGCCAAGATCCGGGACAGGGTCAGCCCCAGCATTTT.

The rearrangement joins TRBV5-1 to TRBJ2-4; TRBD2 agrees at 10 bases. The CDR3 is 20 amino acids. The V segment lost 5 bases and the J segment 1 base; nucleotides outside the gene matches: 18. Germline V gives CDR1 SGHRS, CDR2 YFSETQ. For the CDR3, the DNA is TGCGCCAGCAGGCTCCACTCGAAAGCGGGGGGGCCTTTTGCCAAAAACATTCAGTACTTC. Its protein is CASRLHSKAGGPFAKNIQYF.

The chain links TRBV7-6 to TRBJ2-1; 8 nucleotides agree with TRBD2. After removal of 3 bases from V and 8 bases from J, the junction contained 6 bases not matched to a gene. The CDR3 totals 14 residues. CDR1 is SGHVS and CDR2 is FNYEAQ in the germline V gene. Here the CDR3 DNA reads TGTGCCAGCAGCTTCGGGGGGGCCAGGGATGAGCAGTTCTTC. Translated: CASSFGGARDEQFF.

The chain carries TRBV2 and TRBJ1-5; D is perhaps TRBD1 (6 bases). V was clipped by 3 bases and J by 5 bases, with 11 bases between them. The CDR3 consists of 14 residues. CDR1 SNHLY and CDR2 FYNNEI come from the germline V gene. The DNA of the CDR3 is TGTGCCAGCAGTGACGGGGGGCTGTATCAGCCCCAGCATTTT. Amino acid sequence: CASSDGGLYQPQHF.

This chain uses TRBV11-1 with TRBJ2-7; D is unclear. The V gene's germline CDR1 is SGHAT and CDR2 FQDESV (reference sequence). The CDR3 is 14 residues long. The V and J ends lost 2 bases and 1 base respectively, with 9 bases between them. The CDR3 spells CASSLQVESYEQYF. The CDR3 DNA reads TGTGCCAGCAGCTTACAGGTCGAGTCCTACGAGCAGTACTTC.

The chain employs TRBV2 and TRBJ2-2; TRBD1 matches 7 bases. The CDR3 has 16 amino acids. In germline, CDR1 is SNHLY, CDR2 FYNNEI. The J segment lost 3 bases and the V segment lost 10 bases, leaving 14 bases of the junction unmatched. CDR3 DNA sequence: TGTGCCACAGGGCTGTTGGGCAGGGGGTACACCGGGGAGCTGTTTTTT. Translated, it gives CATGLLGRGYTGELFF.

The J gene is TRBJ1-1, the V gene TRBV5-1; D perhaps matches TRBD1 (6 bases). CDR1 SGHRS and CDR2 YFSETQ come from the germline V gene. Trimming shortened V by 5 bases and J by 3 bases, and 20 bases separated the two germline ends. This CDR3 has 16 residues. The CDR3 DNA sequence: TGCGCCAGCAGTAGAGGGGGAGTCCAAGGGGACACTGAAGCTTTCTTT. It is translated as CASSRGGVQGDTEAFF.

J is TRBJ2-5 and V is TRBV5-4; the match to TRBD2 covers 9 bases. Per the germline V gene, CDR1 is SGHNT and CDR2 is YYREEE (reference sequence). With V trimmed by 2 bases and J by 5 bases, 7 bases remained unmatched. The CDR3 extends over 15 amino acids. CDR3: CASSFSGGGEETQYF. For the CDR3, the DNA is TGTGCCAGCAGCTTTTCGGGCGGGGGGGAGGAGACCCAGTACTTC.

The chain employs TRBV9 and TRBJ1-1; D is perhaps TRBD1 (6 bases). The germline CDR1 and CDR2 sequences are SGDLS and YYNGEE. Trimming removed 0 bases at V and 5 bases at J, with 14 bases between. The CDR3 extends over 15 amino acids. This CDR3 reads CASSVGRTEGTEAFF. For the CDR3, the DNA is TGTGCCAGCAGCGTAGGCAGGACAGAGGGAACTGAAGCTTTCTTT.

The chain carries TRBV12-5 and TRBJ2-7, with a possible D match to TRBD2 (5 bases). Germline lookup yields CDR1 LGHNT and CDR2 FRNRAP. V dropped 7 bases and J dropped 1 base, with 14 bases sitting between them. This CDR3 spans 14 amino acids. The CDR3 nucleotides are TGTGCTAGTGACCTTAGGACTGAATCCTACGAGCAGTACTTC. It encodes CASDLRTESYEQYF. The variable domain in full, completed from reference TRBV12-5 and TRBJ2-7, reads DARVTQTPRHKVTEMGQEVTMRCQPILGHNTVFWYRQTMMQGLELLAYFRNRAPLDDSGMPKDRFSAEMPDATLATLKIQPSEPRDSAVYFCASDLRTESYEQYFGPGTRLTVT.

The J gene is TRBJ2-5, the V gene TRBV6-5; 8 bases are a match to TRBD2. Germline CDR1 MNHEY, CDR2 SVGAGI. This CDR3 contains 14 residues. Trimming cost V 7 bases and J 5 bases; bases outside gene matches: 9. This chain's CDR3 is CASTGGGTVETQYF. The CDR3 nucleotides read TGTGCCAGCACTGGCGGGGGGACCGTTGAGACCCAGTACTTC.

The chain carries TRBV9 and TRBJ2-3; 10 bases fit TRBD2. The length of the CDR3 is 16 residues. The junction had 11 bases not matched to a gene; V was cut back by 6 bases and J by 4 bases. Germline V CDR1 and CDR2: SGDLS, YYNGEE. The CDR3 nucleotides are TGTGCCAGCACCCCCGGGACTAGCGATTTCGCAGATACGCAGTATTTT. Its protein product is CASTPGTSDFADTQYF.

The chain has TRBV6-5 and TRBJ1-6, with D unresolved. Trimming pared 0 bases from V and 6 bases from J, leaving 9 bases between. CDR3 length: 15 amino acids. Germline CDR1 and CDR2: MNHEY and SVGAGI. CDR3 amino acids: CASSYSIQFNSPLHF. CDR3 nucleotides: TGTGCCAGCAGTTACTCGATACAGTTTAATTCACCCCTCCACTTT.

The CDR3 DNA sequence: TGTGCCAGCAGCTTAGACCGGACAGGGGCCCTCAACTATGGCTACACCTTC. Residues: CASSLDRTGALNYGYTF. The chain recombines TRBV11-2 with TRBJ1-2, with 9 bases lining up with TRBD1. CDR1 is SGHAT, CDR2 FQNNGV, per germline. After removal of 0 bases from V and 2 bases from J, the junction contained 7 bases not matched to a gene. The length of the CDR3 is 17 residues.

The CDR3 here is CASSQRGAGKPDTQYF. The CDR3 region has the DNA TGTGCCAGCAGCCAGAGAGGAGCGGGGAAGCCAGATACGCAGTATTTT. The chain has TRBV3-1 (or the pseudogene TRBV3-2) and TRBJ2-3, with 7 bases lining up with TRBD2. CDR1 LGHDT and CDR2 YNNKEL come from the germline V gene (reference sequence). The CDR3 runs to 16 residues. Losses at the gene ends were 3 bases for V and 4 bases for J; bases not matched to a gene: 10.

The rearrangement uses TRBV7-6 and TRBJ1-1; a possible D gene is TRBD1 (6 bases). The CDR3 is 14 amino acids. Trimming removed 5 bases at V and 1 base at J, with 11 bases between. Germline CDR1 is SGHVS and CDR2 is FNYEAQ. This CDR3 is CASSAQGGNTEAFF. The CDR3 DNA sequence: TGTGCCAGCAGCGCGCAAGGGGGGAACACTGAAGCTTTCTTT.

The CDR3, as DNA: TGTGCCAGCAGCGCTCGAAGGAGGGGCCATCGGTCAGTGCCCCAGCATTTT. Protein sequence: CASSARRRGHRSVPQHF. The V and J genes are TRBV21-1 and TRBJ1-5. TRBV21-1 is a pseudogene locus. The CDR3 is made up of 17 amino acids.

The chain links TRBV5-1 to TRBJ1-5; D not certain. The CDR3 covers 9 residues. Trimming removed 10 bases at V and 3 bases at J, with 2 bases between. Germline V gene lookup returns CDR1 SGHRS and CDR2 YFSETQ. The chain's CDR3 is CAHNQPQHF. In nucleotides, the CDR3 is TGCGCCCACAATCAGCCCCAGCATTTT.

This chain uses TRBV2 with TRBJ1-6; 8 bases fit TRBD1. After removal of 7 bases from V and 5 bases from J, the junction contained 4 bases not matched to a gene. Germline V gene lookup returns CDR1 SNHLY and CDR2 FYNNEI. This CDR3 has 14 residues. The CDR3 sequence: CASTAGGNNSPLHF. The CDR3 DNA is TGTGCCAGCACGGCAGGGGGCAATAATTCACCCCTCCACTTT.

In nucleotides, the CDR3 is TGTGCCAGCAGCTTACAGTCCAACACTGAAGCTTTCTTT. Its protein is CASSLQSNTEAFF. The gene calls are TRBV7-9 and TRBJ1-1; D remains ambiguous. Trimming cost V 2 bases and J 2 bases, with 6 bases left between them. This CDR3 has 13 residues. Germline assignment: CDR1 SEHNR and CDR2 FQNEAQ (reference sequence).

The DNA for the CDR3 is TGTGCCAGCAGCTTGGAGGGGGCGTTTCTAGTAGAGACCCAGTACTTC. Translating it yields CASSLEGAFLVETQYF. The rearrangement joins TRBV5-4 to TRBJ2-5; 7 bases are a match to TRBD1. This CDR3 has 16 amino acids. V gave up 0 bases and J gave up 4 bases; unmatched junction bases: 9. CDR1 and CDR2 (germline): SGHNT, YYREEE (reference sequence).

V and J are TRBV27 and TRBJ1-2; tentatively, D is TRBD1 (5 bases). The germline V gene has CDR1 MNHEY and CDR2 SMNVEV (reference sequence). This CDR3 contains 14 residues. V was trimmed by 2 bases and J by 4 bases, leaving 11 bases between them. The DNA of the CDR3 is TGTGCCAGCAGTTTAGTCCCAGGGATCTATGGCTACACCTTC. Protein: CASSLVPGIYGYTF.

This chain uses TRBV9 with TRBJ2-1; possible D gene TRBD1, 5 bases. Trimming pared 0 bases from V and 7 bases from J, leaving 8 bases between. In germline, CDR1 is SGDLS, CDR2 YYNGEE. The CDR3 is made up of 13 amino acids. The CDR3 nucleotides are TGTGCCAGCAGCGTAGGGCAGGGAAATGAGCAGTTCTTC. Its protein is CASSVGQGNEQFF.

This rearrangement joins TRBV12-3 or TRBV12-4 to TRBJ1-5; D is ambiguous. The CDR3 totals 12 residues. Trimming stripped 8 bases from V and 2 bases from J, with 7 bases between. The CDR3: CASGPGNQPQHF. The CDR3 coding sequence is TGTGCCAGCGGCCCAGGCAATCAGCCCCAGCATTTT.

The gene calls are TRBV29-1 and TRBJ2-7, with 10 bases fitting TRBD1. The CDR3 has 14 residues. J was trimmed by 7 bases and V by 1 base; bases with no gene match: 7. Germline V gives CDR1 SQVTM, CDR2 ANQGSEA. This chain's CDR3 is CSVEARDRGYEQYF. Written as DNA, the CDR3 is TGCAGCGTTGAAGCCCGGGACAGGGGTTATGAGCAGTACTTC.

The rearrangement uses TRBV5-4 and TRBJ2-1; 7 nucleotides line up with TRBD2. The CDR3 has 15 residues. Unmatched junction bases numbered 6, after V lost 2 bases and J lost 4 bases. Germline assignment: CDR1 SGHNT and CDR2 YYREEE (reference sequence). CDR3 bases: TGTGCCAGCAGCTTTACGGCTAGCGGATACAATGAGCAGTTCTTC. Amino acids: CASSFTASGYNEQFF.

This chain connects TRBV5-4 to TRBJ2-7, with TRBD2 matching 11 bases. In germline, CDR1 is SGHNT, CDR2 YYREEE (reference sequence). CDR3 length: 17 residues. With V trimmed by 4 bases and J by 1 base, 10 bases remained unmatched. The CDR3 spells CASSHGTSGYLSYEQYF. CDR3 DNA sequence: TGTGCCAGCAGCCACGGGACTAGCGGATACCTTTCCTACGAGCAGTACTTC.